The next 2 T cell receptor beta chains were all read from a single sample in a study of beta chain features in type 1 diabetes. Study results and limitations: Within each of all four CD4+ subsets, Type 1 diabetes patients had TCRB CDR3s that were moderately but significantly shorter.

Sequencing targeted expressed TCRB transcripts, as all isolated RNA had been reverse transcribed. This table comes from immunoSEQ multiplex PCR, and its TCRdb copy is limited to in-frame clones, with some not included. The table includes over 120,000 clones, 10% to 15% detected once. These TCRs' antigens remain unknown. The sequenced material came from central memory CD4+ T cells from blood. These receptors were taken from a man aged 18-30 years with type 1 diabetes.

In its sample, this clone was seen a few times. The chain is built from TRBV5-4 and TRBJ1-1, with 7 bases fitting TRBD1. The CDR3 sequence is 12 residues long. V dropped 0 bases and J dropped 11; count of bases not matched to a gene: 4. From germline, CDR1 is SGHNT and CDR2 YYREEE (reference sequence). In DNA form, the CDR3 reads TGTGCCAGCAGCTTGGCCAGGGGGTATGCTTTCTTT. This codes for CASSLARGYAFF.

CDR3 nucleotide sequence: TGTGCCAGCAGCTTAACGGTAGGGAGGGGGGAAGAGCAGTACTTC. As protein: CASSLTVGRGEEQYF. The chain couples TRBV7-2 to TRBJ2-7, with D maybe TRBD2 (7 bases). V dropped 2 bases and J dropped 7 bases, with 18 bases sitting between them. Looked up from germline, CDR1 is SGHTA and CDR2 is FQGNSA. The CDR3 consists of 15 residues. Full variable domain (remainder filled in from reference TRBV7-2 and TRBJ2-7): GAGVSQSPSNKVTEKGKDVELRCDPISGHTALYWYRQSLGQGLEFLIYFQGNSAPDKSGLPSDRFSAERTGGSVSTLTIQRTQQEDSAVYLCASSLTVGRGEEQYFGPGTRLTVT.